The rows below give T cell receptor beta chains drawn from one sample of a study of neurological immune-mediated disorders. TCRdb processed the 5' RACE reads anew with MiXCR; each CDR3 protein has one entry. This sample has tens of thousands of distinct CDR3 sequences; nearly 10% occur once, and the top ten carry around 13%. Sequenced sample: PBMCs. These receptors all come from a man aged 30 to 39 in good health. Both conserved end residues are part of each CDR3. The D gene is left open where the match is weak. Rows may omit the clone size; those that give it use once, few, many or a size class.

CDR3: CASSQDLLGTSNEKLFF
DNA: TGTGCCAGCAGCCAAGATCTCCTCGGGACATCGAATGAAAAACTGTTTTTT
J: TRBJ1-4
size: many
D: NA
V: TRBV4-2

CDR3: CASTRGALGANVLTF
DNA: TGCGCCAGCACCCGGGGGGCTCTCGGGGCCAACGTCCTGACTTTC
J: TRBJ2-6
size: many
D: NA
V: TRBV5-1

CDR3: CASSPRQGSSSEQYF
DNA: TGCGCCAGCAGCCCCAGACAGGGGTCTTCGAGCGAGCAGTACTTC
J: TRBJ2-7
size: many
D: TRBD1
V: TRBV5-1

CDR3: CASSLAEAAWGSPLHF
DNA: TGTGCCAGCAGCTTGGCTGAGGCGGCATGGGGTTCACCCCTCCACTTT
J: TRBJ1-6
size: many
D: NA
V: TRBV5-5

CDR3: CASSPGGSGTSDTQYF
DNA: TGTGCCAGCAGCCCGGGAGGGAGCGGGACTTCAGATACGCAGTATTTT
J: TRBJ2-3
size: many
D: TRBD2
V: TRBV28

CDR3: CASSLGQRDTQYF
DNA: TGTGCCAGCAGTTTAGGTCAGAGAGATACGCAGTATTTT
J: TRBJ2-3
size: many
D: NA
V: TRBV12-3/TRBV12-4

CDR3: CASSVEGASYEQYF
DNA: TGTGCCAGCAGCGTAGAGGGGGCCTCCTACGAGCAGTACTTC
J: TRBJ2-7
size: few
D: TRBD1
V: TRBV9

CDR3: CSVDSGQGAEEQYF
DNA: TGCAGCGTTGATTCGGGACAGGGGGCTGAGGAGCAGTACTTC
J: TRBJ2-7
size: many
D: TRBD1
V: TRBV29-1

CDR3: CATSRAGVSDEQFF
DNA: TGTGCCACCAGCCGGGCTGGCGTCTCGGACGAGCAGTTCTTC
J: TRBJ2-1
size: NA
D: NA
V: TRBV15

CDR3: CSARIRTGLIQYF
DNA: TGCAGTGCTAGAATACGGACTGGCCTTATCCAGTACTTC
J: TRBJ2-5
size: many
D: NA
V: TRBV20-1

CDR3: CASSLTTQETQYF
DNA: TGTGCCAGCAGCCTGACTACCCAAGAGACCCAGTACTTC
J: TRBJ2-5
size: many
D: NA
V: TRBV7-2

CDR3: CASSWGTTSYEQYF
DNA: TGCGCCAGCAGCTGGGGGACTACATCCTACGAGCAGTACTTC
J: TRBJ2-7
size: many
D: TRBD2
V: TRBV5-1

CDR3: CASSLATNTEAFF
DNA: TGTGCCAGCAGCTTGGCGACAAACACTGAAGCTTTCTTT
J: TRBJ1-1
size: many
D: NA
V: TRBV7-3

CDR3: CSARETSRYEQYF
DNA: TGCAGTGCTAGAGAGACTAGCCGCTACGAGCAGTACTTC
J: TRBJ2-7
size: many
D: TRBD2
V: TRBV20-1

CDR3: CASSVGYNEQFF
DNA: TGTGCCAGCAGTGTCGGATACAATGAGCAGTTCTTC
J: TRBJ2-1
size: many
D: NA
V: TRBV12-3/TRBV12-4

CDR3: CASSLVPGLITDTQYF
DNA: TGCGCCAGCAGCTTGGTGCCAGGACTGATTACAGATACGCAGTATTTT
J: TRBJ2-3
size: many
D: NA
V: TRBV5-1

CDR3: CSAKGRLAAYEQYF
DNA: TGCAGTGCAAAAGGTCGACTAGCTGCTTACGAGCAGTACTTC
J: TRBJ2-7
size: many
D: TRBD2
V: TRBV20-1

CDR3: CASSQIMKDEQYF
DNA: TGTGCCAGCAGCCAAATAATGAAGGACGAGCAGTACTTC
J: TRBJ2-7
size: many
D: NA
V: TRBV3-1

CDR3: CASSPTRQAQELYEQYF
DNA: TGTGCCAGCAGCCCGACCCGACAGGCACAAGAACTCTACGAGCAGTACTTC
J: TRBJ2-7
size: many
D: NA
V: TRBV27

CDR3: CASSPSRDRVYEQYF
DNA: TGCGCCAGCAGCCCTTCTCGGGACAGGGTCTACGAGCAGTACTTC
J: TRBJ2-7
size: many
D: TRBD1
V: TRBV5-1

CDR3: CSAEGVSSYNEQFF
DNA: TGCAGTGCCGAGGGTGTAAGCTCCTACAATGAGCAGTTCTTC
J: TRBJ2-1
size: many
D: NA
V: TRBV20-1